This T cell receptor (beta chain) was sequenced for a study of cytomegalovirus exposure and HLA in healthy donors. This CDR3 is 17 amino acids long. Germline V lookup: CDR1 SGHDT, CDR2 YYEEEE. Trimming took 4 bases from V and 1 from J, leaving 18 bases between them. The primer mix had 60 Vbeta and 13 Jbeta primers. Clones were sequenced by immunoSEQ multiplex PCR, and TCRdb holds only the in-frame ones, with some missing. The sample lists 240,000 or so clones, 82% occurring once. This TCR was recovered from a woman in her thirties or forties in good health and CMV-seropositive. The chain links TRBV5-6 to TRBJ1-3, with D possibly TRBD1 on 6 matching bases. Sequencing was performed on PBMCs. The CDR3 coding sequence is TGTGCCAGCAGCACTAGAGGACAGCTAACATCTGGAAACACCATATATTTT. Translated, it gives CASSTRGQLTSGNTIYF.